This T cell receptor (beta chain) was documented in a study of beta chain features in type 1 diabetes. Study observations and caveats: Here, the possible influence of HLA type (on TCRB rearrangement) remained unresolved. TCRB CDR3 length was moderately but significantly reduced in all four CD4+ subsets of Type 1 diabetes patients.

V was shortened by 1 base and J by 4 bases, with 13 bases between the two germline ends. The germline CDR1 and CDR2 sequences are LGHNA and YNFKEQ. The CDR3 is 15 amino acids. The entirety of the isolated RNA underwent reverse transcription, so expressed TCRB transcripts were sequenced. Method: immunoSEQ multiplex PCR; TCRdb's copy keeps in-frame clones and lacks some. Of over 200,000 clones in the sample, approximately 11% were seen once. Points on this clone: What it binds is unknown.

The chain carries TRBV4-2 and TRBJ1-1; D remains ambiguous. The sample taken for sequencing was naive CD4+ T cells from blood. The clonotype comes from a man aged 25-45 years with type 1 diabetes. The CDR3 DNA follows: TGTGCCAGCAGCCAAGGTGGGCTGGGAGGCACTGAAGCTTTCTTT. It encodes CASSQGGLGGTEAFF.